A single TCR beta chain is shown here with its context. This entry belongs to a study of shared clonotypes between healthy human individuals. The assay was immunoSEQ multiplex PCR, and TCRdb's table has in-frame clones only and misses some. The sample consists of about 2.1 million clones, around 93% of them appearing once. Positive CCR7 selection of CD45RO-negative cells yielded the naive CD8 cells, and terminally differentiated effector memory CD45RA+ cells were excluded. Every one of the donors was a Caucasian adult that lived in Nashville, Tennessee. Germline values: CDR1 MNHNY, CDR2 SVGAGI (reference sequence). CDR3 length: 14 amino acids. The V end was cut by 10 bases, the J end by 2 bases, with 15 bases between.

The specimen sequenced was naive CD8+ T cells from PBMCs. The rearrangement uses TRBV6-6 and TRBJ1-5, with a possible D match to TRBD1 (6 bases). The receptor was derived from a man aged 18 to 30 in good health. Some clones in this sample may be carry-over from other donors' samples. The CDR3 DNA reads as TGTGCCACTGAGGGGGGTAAGGGCAATCAGCCCCAGCATTTT. Translated: CATEGGKGNQPQHF.